This T cell receptor beta chain comes out of a study of shared T cell receptors in the human thymus. TCRdb keeps only in-frame clones here, not all; method: immunoSEQ multiplex PCR. The sample consists of roughly 560,000 clones, around three quarters of them appearing once. There are a few counts of this clone. The CDR3 runs 17 residues. J was trimmed by 2 bases and V by 1 base; bases with no gene match: 8. From germline, CDR1 is MNHEY and CDR2 SMNVEV (reference sequence). This same sample was also taken into another study, of human thymus T cells. That work contributes: Thymic and blood repertoires appeared to show biased V and J gene usage.

Sequenced sample: thymocytes. The chain combines TRBV27 with TRBJ2-3; 8 positions match TRBD2. This sequence was found in a boy younger than two with a congenital heart defect. The CDR3 DNA sequence: TGTGCCAGCAGTTTATTCGGGACTAGGGACCTCACAGATACGCAGTATTTT. Its translation: CASSLFGTRDLTDTQYF.